This is a list of T cell receptor beta chains from one sample in a study of T cell responses to AZD1222 COVID-19 vaccine. Produced via immunoSEQ multiplex PCR; TCRdb's table is partial and in-frame only. The sample records roughly 150,000 clones, almost 95% being singletons. Sequences were derived from peripheral blood, sampled 28 days after the second AZD1222 dose. Source of these receptors: an adult who received the AZD1222 COVID-19 vaccine. CDR3s include the opening cysteine and the closing phenylalanine or tryptophan. The order of the fields is CDR3 protein, CDR3 DNA, D gene, V gene, J gene. The D gene is left open where the match is weak.

CASTYYRENIQYF	TGTGCCAGCACCTACTATCGGGAGAACATTCAGTACTTC	.	TRBV6-5	TRBJ2-4
CASRQGRNQPQHF	TGTGCCAGCAGACAGGGACGCAATCAGCCCCAGCATTTT	.	TRBV2	TRBJ1-5
CAYRDTGTEAFF	TGTGCCTACCGGGACACAGGAACTGAAGCTTTCTTT	.	TRBV30	TRBJ1-1
CASSFWDSRDEQFF	TGTGCCAGCAGCTTCTGGGACTCCAGGGATGAGCAGTTCTTC	.	TRBV13	TRBJ2-1
CASSISGYGYTF	TGTGCCAGTAGTATCTCTGGCTATGGCTACACCTTC	.	TRBV19	TRBJ1-2
CASSGRQGGDYGYTF	TGTGCCAGCAGTGGTCGACAGGGCGGCGACTATGGCTACACCTTC	TRBD1	TRBV6-2/TRBV6-3	TRBJ1-2
CASKEGAGGNYGYTF	TGTGCCAGCAAGGAGGGGGCAGGGGGCAACTATGGCTACACCTTC	TRBD1	TRBV2	TRBJ1-2
CASSWGQGEKLFF	TGTGCCAGCAGCTGGGGACAGGGTGAAAAACTGTTTTTT	TRBD1	TRBV5-6	TRBJ1-4
CATSSALTGHSDTQYF	TGTGCCACCAGCAGCGCCCTGACAGGGCACTCGGATACGCAGTATTTT	TRBD1	TRBV15	TRBJ2-3
CASSFLTSGRKDTQYF	TGTGCCAGCAGCTTCCTGACTAGCGGGAGAAAAGATACGCAGTATTTT	TRBD2	TRBV11-2	TRBJ2-3